This TCR beta chain was retrieved from a study of spatial heterogeneity in lung cancer. Study background: Detected sequences consistently included more beta-chain ones than alpha-chain ones. Raw-read counts averaged over ten per unique TCR and UMI combination.

This CDR3 comprises 16 residues. V was pared by 5 bases and J by 1 base, with 18 bases between. Germline CDR1 reads MDHEN; CDR2 reads SYDVKM. This clonotype was seen at least ten times. Every TCR cDNA molecule carried a tag that served as a unique molecular identifier. TCRdb called the 5' RACE reads again in MiXCR, with one record for every CDR3 protein. The sample lists tens of thousands of distinct CDR3 sequences; roughly 9.5% were seen once. Noted time point: sample taken at primary tumor resection. Unsorted whole RNA samples from tumor, nontumor lung or frozen PBMC were sequenced. The donors comprised about 65 untreated early-stage non-small cell lung cancer patients.

The source of this sequence is a male donor with early-stage non-small cell lung cancer. This material consisted of PBMCs, taken at surgery. This chain uses TRBV28 with TRBJ2-7; D may be TRBD2 (6 bases). The CDR3 reads CASSPGDSRLSYEQYF. CDR3 DNA sequence: TGTGCCAGCAGTCCCGGGGACTCCAGACTTTCCTACGAGCAGTACTTC.